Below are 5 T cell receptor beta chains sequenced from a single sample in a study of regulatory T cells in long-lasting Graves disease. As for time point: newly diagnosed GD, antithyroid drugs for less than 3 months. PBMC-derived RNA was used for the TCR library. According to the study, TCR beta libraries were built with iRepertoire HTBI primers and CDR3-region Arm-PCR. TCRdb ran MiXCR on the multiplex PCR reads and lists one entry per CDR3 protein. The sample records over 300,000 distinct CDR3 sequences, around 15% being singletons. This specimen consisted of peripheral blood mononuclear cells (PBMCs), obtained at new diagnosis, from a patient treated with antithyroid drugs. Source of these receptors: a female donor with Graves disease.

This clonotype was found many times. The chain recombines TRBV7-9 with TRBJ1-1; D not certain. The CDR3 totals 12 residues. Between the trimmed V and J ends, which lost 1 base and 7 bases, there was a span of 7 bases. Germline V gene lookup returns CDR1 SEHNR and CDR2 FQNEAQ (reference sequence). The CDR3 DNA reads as TGTGCCAGCAGCTTAGGACGTTATGAAGCTTTCTTT. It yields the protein CASSLGRYEAFF.

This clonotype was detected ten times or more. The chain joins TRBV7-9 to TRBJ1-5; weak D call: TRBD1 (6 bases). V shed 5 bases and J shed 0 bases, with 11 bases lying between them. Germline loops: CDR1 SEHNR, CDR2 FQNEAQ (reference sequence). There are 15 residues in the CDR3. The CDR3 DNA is TGTGCCAGCAGCCCACAGGGAGCTAGCAATCAGCCCCAGCATTTT. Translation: CASSPQGASNQPQHF.

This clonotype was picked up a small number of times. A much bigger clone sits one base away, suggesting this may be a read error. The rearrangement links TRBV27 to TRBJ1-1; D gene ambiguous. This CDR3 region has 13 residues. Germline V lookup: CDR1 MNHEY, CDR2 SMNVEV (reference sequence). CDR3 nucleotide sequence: TGTGCCAGCAATTTGGTTCCCTCAACTGAAGCTTCCTTT. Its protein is CASNLVPSTEASF.

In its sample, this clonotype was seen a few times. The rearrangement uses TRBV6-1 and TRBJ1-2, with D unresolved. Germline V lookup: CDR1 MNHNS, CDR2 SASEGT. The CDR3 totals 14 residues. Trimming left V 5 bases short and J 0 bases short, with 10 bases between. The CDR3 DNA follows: TGTGCCAGCAGTCAGGTACCTACTAACTATGGCTACACCTTC. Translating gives CASSQVPTNYGYTF.

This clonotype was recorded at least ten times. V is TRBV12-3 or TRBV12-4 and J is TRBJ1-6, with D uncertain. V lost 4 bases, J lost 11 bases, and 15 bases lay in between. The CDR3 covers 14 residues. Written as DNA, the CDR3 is TGTGCCAGCAGTTCGCAAGGGCGAAGAGCACCCCTCCACTTT. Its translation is CASSSQGRRAPLHF.